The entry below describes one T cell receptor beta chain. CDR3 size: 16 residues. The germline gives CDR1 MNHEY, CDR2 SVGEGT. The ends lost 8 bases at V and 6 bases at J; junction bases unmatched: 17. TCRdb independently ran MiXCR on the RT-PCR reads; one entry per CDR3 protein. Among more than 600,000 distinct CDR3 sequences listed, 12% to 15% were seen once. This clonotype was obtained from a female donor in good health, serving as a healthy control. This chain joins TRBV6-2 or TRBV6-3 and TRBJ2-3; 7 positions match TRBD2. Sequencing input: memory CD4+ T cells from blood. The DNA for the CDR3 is TGTGCCAGCCGACCCACACCGGGACTATGGGGGGATACGCAGTATTTT. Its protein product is CASRPTPGLWGDTQYF.